These T cell receptor beta chains were read from a single sample in a study of CD4 T cell repertoires in COVID-19. TCRdb's copy holds only in-frame clones and misses some; the assay was immunoSEQ multiplex PCR. This sample has more than 65,000 clones; 83% occur once, and the top ten carry around 0.6%. The source material was CD4+ T cells from peripheral blood, sampled after recovery from COVID-19. Receptor source: a human donor who had COVID-19. CDR3s include the opening cysteine and the closing phenylalanine or tryptophan. The D gene is left open where the match is weak.

v_call	d_call	cdr3_aa
TRBV7-3	TRBD2	CASSTGLVGETQYF
TRBV28	TRBD2	CASSSGTSGRTDTQYF
TRBV6-5	-	CASTRLRVMNTEAFF
TRBV6-5	-	CATEAQADTQYF
TRBV18	-	CASSPIRDSSYGYTF
TRBV18	-	CASSPPPGAYEQYF
TRBV5-1	-	CASSGEGHTEAFF
TRBV5-1	TRBD1	CASSFGQGPYGYTF
TRBV7-5	-	CARRPYQGPYNEQFF
TRBV19	TRBD2	CASSRSAGEADTQYF
TRBV18	-	CASSDQGQETQYF
TRBV18	-	CASSPTVEGHEQFF
TRBV6-5	TRBD1	CASSRRQGSNEKLFF
TRBV4-1	-	CASSQDRISSEQYF
TRBV12-5	-	CASGPGTDNEKLFF
TRBV10-1	-	CASSESILGGTDTQYF
TRBV5-1	-	CASSPWGTDTQYF
TRBV6-1	-	CASSESTDTQYF
TRBV10-3	TRBD1	CAISSGQSNSYEQYF
TRBV28	-	CASSSPTIAKNIQYF
TRBV29-1	TRBD1	CSTRRGQGFNSNQPQHF
TRBV7-9	-	CASSLDRVTQYF
TRBV7-9	-	CASSLQGFSGNTIYF
TRBV19	TRBD1	CASPPRQGAITEAFF
TRBV10-3	TRBD1	CAITLRDRGTDTQYF
TRBV5-3	-	CARSLRRSNEKLFF
TRBV9	-	CASSGQVFSTDTQYF
TRBV10-1	-	CASSDPGTGSFF
TRBV6-6	TRBD2	CASSYSREGNEQFF
TRBV3-1/TRBV3-2	TRBD2	CASTSTSGFAYEQYF
TRBV2	-	CASSFSTTGGRPQHF
TRBV18	TRBD1	CASSPRTGDMNTEAFF